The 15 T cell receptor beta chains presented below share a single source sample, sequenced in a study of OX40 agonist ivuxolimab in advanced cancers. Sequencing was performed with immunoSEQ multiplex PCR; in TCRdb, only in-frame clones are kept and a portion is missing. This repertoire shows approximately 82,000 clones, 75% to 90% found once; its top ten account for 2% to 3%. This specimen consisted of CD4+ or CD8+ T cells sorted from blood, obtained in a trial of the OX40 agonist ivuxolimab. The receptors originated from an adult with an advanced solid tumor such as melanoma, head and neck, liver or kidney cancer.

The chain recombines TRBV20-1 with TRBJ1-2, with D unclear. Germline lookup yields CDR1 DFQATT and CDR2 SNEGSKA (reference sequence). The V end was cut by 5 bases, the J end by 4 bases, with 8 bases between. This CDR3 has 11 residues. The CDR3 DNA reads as TGCAGTGCTCAAGAACTCTATGGCTACACCTTC. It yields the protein CSAQELYGYTF.

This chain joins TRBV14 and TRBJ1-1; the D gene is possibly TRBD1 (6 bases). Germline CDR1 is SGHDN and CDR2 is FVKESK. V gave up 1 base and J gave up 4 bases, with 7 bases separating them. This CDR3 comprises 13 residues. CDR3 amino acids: CASSQVGGTEAFF. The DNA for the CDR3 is TGTGCCAGCAGCCAAGTAGGGGGCACTGAAGCTTTCTTT. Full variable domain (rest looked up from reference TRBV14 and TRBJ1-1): EAGVTQFPSHSVIEKGQTVTLRCDPISGHDNLYWYRRVMGKEIKFLLHFVKESKQDESGMPNNRFLAERTGGTYSTLKVQPAELEDSGVYFCASSQVGGTEAFFGQGTRLTVV.

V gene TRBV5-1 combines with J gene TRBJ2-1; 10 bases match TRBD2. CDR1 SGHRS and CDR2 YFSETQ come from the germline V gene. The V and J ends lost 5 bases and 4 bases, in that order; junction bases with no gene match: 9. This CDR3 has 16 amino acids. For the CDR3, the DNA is TGCGCCAGCAGACTTAGCGGGGGGATCCTATACAATGAGCAGTTCTTC. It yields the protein CASRLSGGILYNEQFF.

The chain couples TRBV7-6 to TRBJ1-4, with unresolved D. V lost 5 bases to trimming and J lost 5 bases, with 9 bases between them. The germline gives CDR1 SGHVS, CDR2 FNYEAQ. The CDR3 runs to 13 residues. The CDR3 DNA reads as TGTGCCAGCAGCCCGACAAGGAATGAAAAACTGTTTTTT. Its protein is CASSPTRNEKLFF.

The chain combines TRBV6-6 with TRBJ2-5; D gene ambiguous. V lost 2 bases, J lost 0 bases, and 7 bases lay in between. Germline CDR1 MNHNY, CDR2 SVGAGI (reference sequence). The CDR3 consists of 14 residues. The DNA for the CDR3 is TGTGCCAGCAGTTACGGGCAGAACCAAGAGACCCAGTACTTC. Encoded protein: CASSYGQNQETQYF.

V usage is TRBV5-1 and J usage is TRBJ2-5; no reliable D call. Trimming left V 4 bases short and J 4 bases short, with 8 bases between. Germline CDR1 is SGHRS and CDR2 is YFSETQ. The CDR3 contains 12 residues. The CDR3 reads CASSPLGETQYF. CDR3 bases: TGCGCCAGCAGCCCCCTGGGAGAGACCCAGTACTTC.

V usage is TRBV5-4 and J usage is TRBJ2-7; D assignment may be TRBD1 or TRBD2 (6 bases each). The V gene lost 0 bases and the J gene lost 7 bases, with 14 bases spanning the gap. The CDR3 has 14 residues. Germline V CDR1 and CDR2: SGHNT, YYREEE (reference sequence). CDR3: CASSLDSGAYEQYF. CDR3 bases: TGTGCCAGCAGCTTGGACTCGGGGGCGTATGAGCAGTACTTC. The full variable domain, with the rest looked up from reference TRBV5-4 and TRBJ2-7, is ETGVTQSPTHLIKTRGQQVTLRCSSQSGHNTVSWYQQALGQGPQFIFQYYREEENGRGNFPPRFSGLQFPNYSSELNVNALELDDSALYLCASSLDSGAYEQYFGPGTRLTVT.

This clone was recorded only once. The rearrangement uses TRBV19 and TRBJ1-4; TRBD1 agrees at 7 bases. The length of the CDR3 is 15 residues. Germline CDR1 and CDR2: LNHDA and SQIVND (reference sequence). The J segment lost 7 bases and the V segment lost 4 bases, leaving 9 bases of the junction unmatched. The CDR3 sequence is CASSTPQGNGEKLFF. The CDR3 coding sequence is TGTGCCAGTAGTACCCCACAGGGGAACGGTGAAAAACTGTTTTTT. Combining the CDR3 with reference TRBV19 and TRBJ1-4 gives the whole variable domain DGGITQSPKYLFRKEGQNVTLSCEQNLNHDAMYWYRQDPGQGLRLIYYSQIVNDFQKGDIAEGYSVSREKKESFPLTVTSAQKNPTAFYLCASSTPQGNGEKLFFGSGTQLSVL.

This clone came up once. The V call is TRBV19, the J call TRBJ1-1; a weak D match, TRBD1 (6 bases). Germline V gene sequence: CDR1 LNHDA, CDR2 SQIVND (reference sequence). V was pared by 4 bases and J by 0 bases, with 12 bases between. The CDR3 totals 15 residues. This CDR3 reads CASSKSRGLNTEAFF. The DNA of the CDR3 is TGTGCCAGTAGTAAAAGCAGGGGTTTGAACACTGAAGCTTTCTTT.

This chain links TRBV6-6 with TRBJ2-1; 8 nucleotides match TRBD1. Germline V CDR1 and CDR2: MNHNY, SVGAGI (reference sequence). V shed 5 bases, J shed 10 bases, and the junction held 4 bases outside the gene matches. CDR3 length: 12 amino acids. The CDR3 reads CASSGTGSEQFF. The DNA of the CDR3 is TGTGCCAGCAGTGGGACAGGATCCGAGCAGTTCTTC.

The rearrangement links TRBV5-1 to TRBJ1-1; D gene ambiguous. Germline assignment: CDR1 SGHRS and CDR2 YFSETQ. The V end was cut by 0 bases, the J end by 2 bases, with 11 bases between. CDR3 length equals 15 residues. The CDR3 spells CASSLEGTINTEAFF. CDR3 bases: TGCGCCAGCAGCTTGGAAGGTACGATCAACACTGAAGCTTTCTTT.

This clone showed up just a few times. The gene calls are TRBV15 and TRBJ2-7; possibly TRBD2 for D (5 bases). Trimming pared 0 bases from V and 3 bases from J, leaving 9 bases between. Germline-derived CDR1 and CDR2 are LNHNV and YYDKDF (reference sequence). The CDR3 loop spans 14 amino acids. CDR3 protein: CATSRDATSYEQYF. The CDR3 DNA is TGTGCCACCAGCAGAGATGCTACTAGCTACGAGCAGTACTTC.

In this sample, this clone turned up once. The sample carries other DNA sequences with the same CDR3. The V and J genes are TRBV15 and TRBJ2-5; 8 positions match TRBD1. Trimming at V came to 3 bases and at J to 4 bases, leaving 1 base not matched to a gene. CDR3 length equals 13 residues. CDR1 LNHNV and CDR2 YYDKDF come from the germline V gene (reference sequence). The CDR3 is CATSRGTGETQYF. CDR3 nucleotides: TGTGCCACCAGCAGGGGGACAGGAGAGACCCAGTACTTC. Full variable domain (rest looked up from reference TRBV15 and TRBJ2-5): DAMVIQNPRYQVTQFGKPVTLSCSQTLNHNVMYWYQQKSSQAPKLLFHYYDKDFNNEADTPDNFQSRRPNTSFCFLDIRSPGLGDTAMYLCATSRGTGETQYFGPGTRLLVL.

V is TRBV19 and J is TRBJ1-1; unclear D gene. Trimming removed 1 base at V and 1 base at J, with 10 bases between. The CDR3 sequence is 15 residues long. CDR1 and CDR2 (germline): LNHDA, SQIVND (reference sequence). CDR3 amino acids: CASSIGWWPNTEAFF. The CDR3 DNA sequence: TGTGCCAGTAGTATAGGGTGGTGGCCGAACACTGAAGCTTTCTTT. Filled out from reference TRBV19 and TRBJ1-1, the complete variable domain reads DGGITQSPKYLFRKEGQNVTLSCEQNLNHDAMYWYRQDPGQGLRLIYYSQIVNDFQKGDIAEGYSVSREKKESFPLTVTSAQKNPTAFYLCASSIGWWPNTEAFFGQGTRLTVV.

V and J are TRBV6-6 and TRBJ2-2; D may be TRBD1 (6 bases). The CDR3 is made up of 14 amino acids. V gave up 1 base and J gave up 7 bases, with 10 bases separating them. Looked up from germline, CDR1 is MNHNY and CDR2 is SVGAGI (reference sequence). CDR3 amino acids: CASSYLVGGGELFF. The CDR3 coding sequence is TGTGCCAGCAGTTACTTAGTAGGGGGCGGGGAGCTGTTTTTT.